This T cell receptor (beta chain) was recovered during a study of blood T cell repertoires in COVID-19. This CDR3 is built from 16 residues. J lost 1 base, V lost 3 bases, and 6 bases had no gene match. Germline lookup yields CDR1 SEHNR and CDR2 FQNEAQ (reference sequence). Measured with immunoSEQ multiplex PCR; TCRdb has only the in-frame clones, and not every one. The sample has fewer than 50,000 clones; over 75% are singletons. The sequence derives from a human donor in a cohort sampled during active COVID-19. Sequencing was carried out using peripheral blood. The chain has TRBV7-9 and TRBJ2-3, with TRBD2 matching over 8 bases. CDR3 in DNA: TGTGCCAGCAGCTTGCGGGGGGATGTTGGCACAGATACGCAGTATTTT. Protein sequence: CASSLRGDVGTDTQYF.